This TCR beta chain was recorded in a study of tumor-infiltrating lymphocytes in glioblastoma multiforme. Looked up from germline, CDR1 is MNHNS and CDR2 is SASEGT. With 11 bases clipped from V and 2 bases from J, the junction kept 17 bases outside the gene matches. The CDR3 has 18 amino acids. Three nested ARM-PCR rounds with V-beta and C-beta primers built TCRB libraries. A C-beta primer primed TCRB cDNA from around 0.53 ug RNA. Unique molecular identifiers were not described for the libraries. TCRdb recomputed calls from the multiplex PCR reads with MiXCR, one row per CDR3 protein. The sample lists 13,000 or so distinct CDR3 sequences; 64% were seen once.

The TCR originated in a male donor with glioblastoma. Sequencing was carried out using brain tumor tissue. This chain joins TRBV6-1 and TRBJ2-4, with TRBD1 identical over 11 bases. The CDR3 sequence: CASYPGQGDLRSKNIQYF. The CDR3 region has the DNA TGTGCCTCCTACCCGGGACAGGGGGACCTTCGATCCAAAAACATTCAGTACTTC.